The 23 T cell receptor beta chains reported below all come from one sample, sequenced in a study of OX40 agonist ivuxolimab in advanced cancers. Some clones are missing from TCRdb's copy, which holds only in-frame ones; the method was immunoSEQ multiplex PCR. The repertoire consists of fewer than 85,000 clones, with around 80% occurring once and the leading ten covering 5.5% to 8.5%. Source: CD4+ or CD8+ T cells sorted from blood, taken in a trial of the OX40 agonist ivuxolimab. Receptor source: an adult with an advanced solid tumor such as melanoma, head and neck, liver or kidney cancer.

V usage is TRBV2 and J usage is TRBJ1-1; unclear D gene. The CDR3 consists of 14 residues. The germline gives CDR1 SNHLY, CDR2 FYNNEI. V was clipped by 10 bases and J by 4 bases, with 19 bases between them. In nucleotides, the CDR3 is TGTGCCACAATTCGCCAGTTCGGTGGCACTGAAGCTTTCTTT. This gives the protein CATIRQFGGTEAFF.

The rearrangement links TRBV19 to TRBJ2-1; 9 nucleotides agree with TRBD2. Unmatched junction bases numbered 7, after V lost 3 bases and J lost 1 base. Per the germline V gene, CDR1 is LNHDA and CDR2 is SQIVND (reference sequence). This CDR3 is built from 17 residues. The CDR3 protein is CASSMLRGGLSYNEQFF. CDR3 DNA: TGTGCCAGTAGTATGTTGCGGGGGGGCTTATCCTACAATGAGCAGTTCTTC.

CDR3 sequence reads: CASSLAGGSGNTIYF. The CDR3 region has the DNA TGTGCCAGCAGTTTGGCGGGGGGCTCTGGAAACACCATATATTTT. V is TRBV7-3 and J is TRBJ1-3; D perhaps matches TRBD1 (5 bases). CDR3 length: 15 residues. The V and J ends lost 6 bases and 0 bases respectively, with 12 bases between them. Per germline, CDR1 SGHTA and CDR2 FQGTGA.

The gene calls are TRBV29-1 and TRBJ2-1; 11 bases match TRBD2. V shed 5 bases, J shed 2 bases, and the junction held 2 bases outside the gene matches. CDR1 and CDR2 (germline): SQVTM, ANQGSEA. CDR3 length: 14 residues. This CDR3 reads CSVRGLAAYNEQFF. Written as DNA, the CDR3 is TGCAGCGTTAGGGGACTAGCGGCCTACAATGAGCAGTTCTTC.

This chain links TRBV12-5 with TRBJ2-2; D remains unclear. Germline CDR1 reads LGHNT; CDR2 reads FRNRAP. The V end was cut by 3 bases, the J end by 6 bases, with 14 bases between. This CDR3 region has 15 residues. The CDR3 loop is CASGLMSISPGELFF. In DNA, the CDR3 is TGTGCTAGTGGTTTAATGTCTATAAGCCCCGGGGAGCTGTTTTTT. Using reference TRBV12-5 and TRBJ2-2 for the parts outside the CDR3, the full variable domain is DARVTQTPRHKVTEMGQEVTMRCQPILGHNTVFWYRQTMMQGLELLAYFRNRAPLDDSGMPKDRFSAEMPDATLATLKIQPSEPRDSAVYFCASGLMSISPGELFFGEGSRLTVL.

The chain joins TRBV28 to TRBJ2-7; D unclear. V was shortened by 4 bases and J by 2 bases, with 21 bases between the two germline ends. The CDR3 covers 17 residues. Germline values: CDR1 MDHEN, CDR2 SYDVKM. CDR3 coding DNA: TGTGCCAGCAGTTCCTACATACCCTTGACCGGGCCCTACGAGCAGTACGTC. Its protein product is CASSSYIPLTGPYEQYV.

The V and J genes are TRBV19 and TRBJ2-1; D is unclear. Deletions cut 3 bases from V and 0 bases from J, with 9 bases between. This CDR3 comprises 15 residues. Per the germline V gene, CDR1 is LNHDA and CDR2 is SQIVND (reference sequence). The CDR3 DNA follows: TGTGCCAGTAGTATTGGGGATTCCTCCTACAATGAGCAGTTCTTC. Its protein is CASSIGDSSYNEQFF.

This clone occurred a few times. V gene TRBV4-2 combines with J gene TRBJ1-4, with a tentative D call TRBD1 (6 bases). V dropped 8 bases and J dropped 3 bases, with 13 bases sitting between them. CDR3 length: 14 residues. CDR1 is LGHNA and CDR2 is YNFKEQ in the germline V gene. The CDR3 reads CASRGGGSNEKLFF. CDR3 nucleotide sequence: TGTGCCAGCCGAGGGGGGGGGTCTAATGAAAAACTGTTTTTT.

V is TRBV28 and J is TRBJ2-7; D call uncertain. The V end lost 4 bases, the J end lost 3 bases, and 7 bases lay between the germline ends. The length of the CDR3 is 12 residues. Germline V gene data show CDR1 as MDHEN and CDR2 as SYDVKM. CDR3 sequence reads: CASSSHRYEQYF. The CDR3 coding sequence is TGTGCCAGCAGTTCACACCGCTACGAGCAGTACTTC.

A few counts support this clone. CDR3 DNA sequence: TGTGCCAGCTCAGAGACAGGGGGCGAGCAGTACGTC. It specifies CASSETGGEQYV. The chain carries TRBV18 and TRBJ2-7, with 9 bases lining up with TRBD1. CDR1 and CDR2 (germline): KGHSH, LQKENI. This CDR3 region has 12 residues. Trimming removed 5 bases from V and 6 bases from J; junction bases left unmatched: 2.

The CDR3 region has the DNA TGCAGCGTCACGGTACCAGGGGGTTACGGTGGCTACACCTTC. It encodes CSVTVPGGYGGYTF. The rearrangement joins TRBV29-1 to TRBJ1-2; 7 bases fit TRBD1. Germline-derived CDR1 and CDR2 are SQVTM and ANQGSEA. Germline trimming cut 6 bases from V and 7 bases from J; bases unmatched to any gene: 14. The CDR3 totals 14 residues.

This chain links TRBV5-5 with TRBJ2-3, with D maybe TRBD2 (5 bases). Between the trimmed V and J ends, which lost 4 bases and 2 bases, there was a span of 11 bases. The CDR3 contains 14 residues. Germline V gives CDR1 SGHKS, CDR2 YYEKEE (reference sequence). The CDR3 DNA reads TGTGCCAGCAGCCCGCGGGTGGTCACAGATACGCAGTATTTT. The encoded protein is CASSPRVVTDTQYF. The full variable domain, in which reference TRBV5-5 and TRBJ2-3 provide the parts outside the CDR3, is DAGVTQSPTHLIKTRGQQVTLRCSPISGHKSVSWYQQVLGQGPQFIFQYYEKEERGRGNFPDRFSARQFPNYSSELNVNALLLGDSALYLCASSPRVVTDTQYFGPGTRLTVL.

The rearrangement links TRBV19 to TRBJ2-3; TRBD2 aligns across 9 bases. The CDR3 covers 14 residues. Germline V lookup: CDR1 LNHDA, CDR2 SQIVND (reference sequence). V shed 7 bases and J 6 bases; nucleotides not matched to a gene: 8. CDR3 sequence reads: CASKDSGRRDTQYF. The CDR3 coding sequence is TGTGCCAGTAAAGATAGCGGGAGACGTGATACGCAGTATTTT.

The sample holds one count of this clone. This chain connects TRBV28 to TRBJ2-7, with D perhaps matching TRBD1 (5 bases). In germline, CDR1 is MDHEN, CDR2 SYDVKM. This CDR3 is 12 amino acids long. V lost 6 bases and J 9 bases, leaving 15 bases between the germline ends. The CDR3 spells CASSPLGVGQYF. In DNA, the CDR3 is TGTGCCAGCAGCCCCTTAGGGGTCGGGCAGTACTTC.

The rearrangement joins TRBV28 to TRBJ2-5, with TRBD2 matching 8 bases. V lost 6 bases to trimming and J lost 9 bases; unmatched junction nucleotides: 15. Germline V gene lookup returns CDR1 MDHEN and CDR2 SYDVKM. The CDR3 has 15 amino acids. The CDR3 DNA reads TGTGCCAGCAGCCGATCGGGACTAGTTGTCAGGGCCCAGTACTTC. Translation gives CASSRSGLVVRAQYF.

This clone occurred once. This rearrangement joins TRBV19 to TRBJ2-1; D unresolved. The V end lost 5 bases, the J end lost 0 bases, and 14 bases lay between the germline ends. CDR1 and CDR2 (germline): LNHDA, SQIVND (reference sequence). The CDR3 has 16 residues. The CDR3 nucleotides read TGTGCCAGTAGTTCCCGGGCGACTGGCTCCTACAATGAGCAGTTCTTC. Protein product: CASSSRATGSYNEQFF.

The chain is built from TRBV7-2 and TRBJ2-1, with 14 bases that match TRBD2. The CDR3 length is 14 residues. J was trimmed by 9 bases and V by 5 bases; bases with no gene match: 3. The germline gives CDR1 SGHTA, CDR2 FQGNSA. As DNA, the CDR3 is TGTGCCAGCAGCCTCGGGACTAGCGGGAGTGAGCAGTTCTTC. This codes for CASSLGTSGSEQFF.

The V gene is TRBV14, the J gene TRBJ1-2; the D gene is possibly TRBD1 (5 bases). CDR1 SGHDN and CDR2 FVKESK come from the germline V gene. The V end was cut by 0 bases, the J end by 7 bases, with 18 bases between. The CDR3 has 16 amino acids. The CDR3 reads CASSQEIGTETSGYTF. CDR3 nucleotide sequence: TGTGCCAGCAGCCAAGAAATTGGGACGGAGACGTCTGGCTACACCTTC.

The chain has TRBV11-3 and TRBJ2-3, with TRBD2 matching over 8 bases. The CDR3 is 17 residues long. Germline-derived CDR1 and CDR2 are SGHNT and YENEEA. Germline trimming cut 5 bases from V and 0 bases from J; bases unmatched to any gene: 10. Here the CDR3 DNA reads TGTGCCAGCAGCCCCTCCGGGGGGGCGGGTAGCACAGATACGCAGTATTTT. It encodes CASSPSGGAGSTDTQYF.

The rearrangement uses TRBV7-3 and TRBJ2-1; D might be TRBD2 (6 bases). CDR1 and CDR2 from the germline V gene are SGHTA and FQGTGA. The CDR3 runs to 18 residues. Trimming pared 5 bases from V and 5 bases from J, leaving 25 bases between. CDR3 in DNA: TGTGCCAGCAGCCTACAAGAGGAGGGAACGAGGGGAAACAATGAGCAGTTCTTC. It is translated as CASSLQEEGTRGNNEQFF.

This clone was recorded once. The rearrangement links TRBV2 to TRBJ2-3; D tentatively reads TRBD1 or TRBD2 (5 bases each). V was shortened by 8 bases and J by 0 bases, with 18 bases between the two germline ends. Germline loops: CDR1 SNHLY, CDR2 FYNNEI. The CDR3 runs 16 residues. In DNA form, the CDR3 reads TGTGCCAGCTCCGCTCAGGGACCAGGTAGCACAGATACGCAGTATTTT. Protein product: CASSAQGPGSTDTQYF.

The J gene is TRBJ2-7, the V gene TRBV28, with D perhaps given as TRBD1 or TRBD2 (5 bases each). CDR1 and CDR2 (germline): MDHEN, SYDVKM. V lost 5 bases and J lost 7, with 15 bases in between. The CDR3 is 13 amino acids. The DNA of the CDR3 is TGTGCCAGCAGTCGCGGCTGGGGGTTGGAGCAGTACTTC. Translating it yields CASSRGWGLEQYF.

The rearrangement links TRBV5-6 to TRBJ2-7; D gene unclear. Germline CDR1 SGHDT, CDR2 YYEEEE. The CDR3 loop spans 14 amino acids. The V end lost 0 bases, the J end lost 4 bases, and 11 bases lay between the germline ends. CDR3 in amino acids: CASSLGILGYEQYV. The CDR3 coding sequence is TGTGCCAGCAGCTTGGGAATTTTGGGTTACGAGCAGTACGTC.